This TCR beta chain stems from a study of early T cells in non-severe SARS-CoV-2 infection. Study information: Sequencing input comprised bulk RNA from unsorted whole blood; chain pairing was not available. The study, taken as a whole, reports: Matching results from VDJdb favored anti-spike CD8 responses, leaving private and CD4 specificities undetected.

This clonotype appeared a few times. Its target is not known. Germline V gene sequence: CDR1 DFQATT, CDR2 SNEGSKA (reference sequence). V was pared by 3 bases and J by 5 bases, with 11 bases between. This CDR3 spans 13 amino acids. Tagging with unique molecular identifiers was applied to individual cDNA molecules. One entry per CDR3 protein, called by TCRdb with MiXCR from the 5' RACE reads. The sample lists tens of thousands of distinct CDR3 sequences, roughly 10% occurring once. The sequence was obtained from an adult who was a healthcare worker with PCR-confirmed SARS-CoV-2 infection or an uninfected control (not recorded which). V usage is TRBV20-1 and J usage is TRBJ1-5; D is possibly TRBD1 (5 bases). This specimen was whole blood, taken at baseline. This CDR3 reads CSASARGHQPQHF. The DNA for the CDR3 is TGCAGTGCTAGCGCAAGGGGCCATCAGCCCCAGCATTTT.